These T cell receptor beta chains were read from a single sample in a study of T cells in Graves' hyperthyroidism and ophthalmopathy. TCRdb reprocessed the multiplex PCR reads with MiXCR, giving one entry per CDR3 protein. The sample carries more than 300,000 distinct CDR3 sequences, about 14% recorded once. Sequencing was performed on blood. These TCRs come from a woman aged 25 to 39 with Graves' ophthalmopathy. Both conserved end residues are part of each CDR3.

CDR3 protein: CASSVDLYEQYF; V gene: TRBV28; J gene: TRBJ2-7
CDR3 protein: CASSLGLGQGYEQYF; V gene: TRBV5-1; J gene: TRBJ2-7
CDR3 protein: CASSLDRGVGQPQHF; V gene: TRBV11-2; J gene: TRBJ1-5
CDR3 protein: CASSRGQAQYF; V gene: TRBV3-1; J gene: TRBJ2-5
CDR3 protein: CASSPRQGNEKLFF; V gene: TRBV7-2; J gene: TRBJ1-4
CDR3 protein: CATGGNTQYF; V gene: TRBV2; J gene: TRBJ2-4
CDR3 protein: CATAGGVDYGYTF; V gene: TRBV6-1; J gene: TRBJ1-2
CDR3 protein: CASSVEGLAGGPAELFF; V gene: TRBV6-4; J gene: TRBJ2-2
CDR3 protein: CASREQGARTEAFF; V gene: TRBV28; J gene: TRBJ1-1
CDR3 protein: CSAATGDSPLHF; V gene: TRBV20-1; J gene: TRBJ1-6
CDR3 protein: CASSEDAGGEQFF; V gene: TRBV2; J gene: TRBJ2-1
CDR3 protein: CASSAYGGGSTEAFF; V gene: TRBV9; J gene: TRBJ1-1
CDR3 protein: CASRQAGGRGDTQYF; V gene: TRBV7-9; J gene: TRBJ2-3
CDR3 protein: CASSLAVMNTEAFF; V gene: TRBV5-1; J gene: TRBJ1-1
CDR3 protein: CASTRGGLAISEQFF; V gene: TRBV4-2; J gene: TRBJ2-1
CDR3 protein: CASSHLRAGNSNTGELFF; V gene: TRBV5-1; J gene: TRBJ2-2
CDR3 protein: CASSSIMVRTTDTQYF; V gene: TRBV19; J gene: TRBJ2-3
CDR3 protein: CASSRSPGQDTGELFF; V gene: TRBV9; J gene: TRBJ2-2
CDR3 protein: CASRGRGFQETQYF; V gene: TRBV7-9; J gene: TRBJ2-5
CDR3 protein: CSAIRAAGSYSPLHF; V gene: TRBV20-1; J gene: TRBJ1-6
CDR3 protein: CSASKGRMDEQFF; V gene: TRBV20-1; J gene: TRBJ2-1
CDR3 protein: CASSWGSPEKLFF; V gene: TRBV12-3/TRBV12-4; J gene: TRBJ1-4
CDR3 protein: CASSAGAYGYTF; V gene: TRBV9; J gene: TRBJ1-2
CDR3 protein: CSASLLGIFSYNSPLHF; V gene: TRBV20-1; J gene: TRBJ1-6
CDR3 protein: CASSLDHGQVRSYF; V gene: TRBV11-3; J gene: TRBJ2-5
CDR3 protein: CASVERDRGRNEQFF; V gene: TRBV19; J gene: TRBJ2-1
CDR3 protein: CASSPGRGTLNTQYF; V gene: TRBV11-2; J gene: TRBJ2-3
CDR3 protein: CASSERDVGQPQHF; V gene: TRBV6-1; J gene: TRBJ1-5
CDR3 protein: CASSPVRGGTDTQYF; V gene: TRBV18; J gene: TRBJ2-3
CDR3 protein: CASSRDRNLYGYTF; V gene: TRBV3-1; J gene: TRBJ1-2
CDR3 protein: CASSDIFGVGDTQYF; V gene: TRBV10-1; J gene: TRBJ2-3
CDR3 protein: CASSLVTGGMYGYTF; V gene: TRBV28; J gene: TRBJ1-2
CDR3 protein: CASSRRGLAGELFF; V gene: TRBV7-9; J gene: TRBJ2-2
CDR3 protein: CASRRTGEGYTF; V gene: TRBV6-1; J gene: TRBJ1-2
CDR3 protein: CASSLVLAGDLSYNEQFF; V gene: TRBV5-1; J gene: TRBJ2-1
CDR3 protein: CASSFGQPNQPQHF; V gene: TRBV13; J gene: TRBJ1-5